What follows is one T cell receptor beta chain and its context. Antigen unknown. Trimming shortened V by 5 bases and J by 2 bases, and 14 bases separated the two germline ends. The germline V gene has CDR1 SQVTM and CDR2 ANQGSEA. This CDR3 comprises 14 residues. The data were obtained in a study of shared clonotypes between healthy human individuals. Background on the study: Each donor's CD8 memory used one plate, CD8 naive two, each CD4 subset three.

Regarding the study as a whole: Lower generation probabilities were found for non-shared clonotypes than for those shared by all four donors.

TCRdb's copy holds only in-frame clones and misses some; the assay was immunoSEQ multiplex PCR. The repertoire consists of millions of clones, with 90% to 95% occurring once and the leading ten covering 0.1% to 0.15%. V and J are TRBV29-1 and TRBJ2-3; D is perhaps TRBD2 (6 bases). The origin of this receptor is a man in his late teens or twenties in good health. Sequenced input: naive CD4+ T cells sorted from blood. Specified subset: CD45RA+ positively selected. The CDR3 is CSVLRLAITDTQYF. For the CDR3, the DNA is TGCAGCGTTCTCCGTCTAGCGATCACAGATACGCAGTATTTT.